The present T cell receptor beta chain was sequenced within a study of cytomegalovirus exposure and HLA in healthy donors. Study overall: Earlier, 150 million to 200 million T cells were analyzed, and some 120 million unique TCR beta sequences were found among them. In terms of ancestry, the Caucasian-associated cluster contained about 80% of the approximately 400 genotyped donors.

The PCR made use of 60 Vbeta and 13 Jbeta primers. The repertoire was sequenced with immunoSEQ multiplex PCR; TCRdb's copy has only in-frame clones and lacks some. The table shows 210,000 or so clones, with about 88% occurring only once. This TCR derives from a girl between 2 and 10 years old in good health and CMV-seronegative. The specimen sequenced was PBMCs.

The CDR3 sequence is CASSYGGGGGETQYF. The CDR3 nucleotides are TGTGCCAGCAGCTACGGCGGCGGGGGTGGAGAGACCCAGTACTTC. This chain connects TRBV7-3 to TRBJ2-5, with TRBD2 identical over 7 bases. This CDR3 is built from 15 residues. The trim removed 4 bases at V and 4 bases at J, leaving 9 bases unmatched. Germline V CDR1 and CDR2: SGHTA, FQGTGA.